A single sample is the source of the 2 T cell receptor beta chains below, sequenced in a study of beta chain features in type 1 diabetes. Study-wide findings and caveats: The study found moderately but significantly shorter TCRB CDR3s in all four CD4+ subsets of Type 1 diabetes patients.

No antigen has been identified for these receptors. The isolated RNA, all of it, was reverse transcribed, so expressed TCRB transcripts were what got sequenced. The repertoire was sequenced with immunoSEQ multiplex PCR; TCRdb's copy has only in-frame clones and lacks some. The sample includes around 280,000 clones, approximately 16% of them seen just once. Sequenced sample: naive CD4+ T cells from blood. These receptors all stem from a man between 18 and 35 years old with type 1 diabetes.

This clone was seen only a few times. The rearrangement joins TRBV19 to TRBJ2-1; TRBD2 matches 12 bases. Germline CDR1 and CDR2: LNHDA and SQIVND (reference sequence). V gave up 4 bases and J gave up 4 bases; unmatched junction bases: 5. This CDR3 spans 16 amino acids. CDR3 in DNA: TGTGCCAGTAGTAAGGGAGGACTAGCGGGGTACAATGAGCAGTTCTTC. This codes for CASSKGGLAGYNEQFF.

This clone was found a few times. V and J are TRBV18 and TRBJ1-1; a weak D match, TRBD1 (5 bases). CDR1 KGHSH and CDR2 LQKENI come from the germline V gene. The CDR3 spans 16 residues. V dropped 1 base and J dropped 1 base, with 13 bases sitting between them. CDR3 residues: CASSPRSLTGNTEAFF. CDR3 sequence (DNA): TGTGCCAGCTCACCACGATCTCTAACAGGGAACACTGAAGCTTTCTTT. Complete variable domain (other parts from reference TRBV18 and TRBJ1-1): NAGVMQNPRHLVRRRGQEARLRCSPMKGHSHVYWYRQLPEEGLKFMVYLQKENIIDESGMPKERFSAEFPKEGPSILRIQQVVRGDSAAYFCASSPRSLTGNTEAFFGQGTRLTVV.